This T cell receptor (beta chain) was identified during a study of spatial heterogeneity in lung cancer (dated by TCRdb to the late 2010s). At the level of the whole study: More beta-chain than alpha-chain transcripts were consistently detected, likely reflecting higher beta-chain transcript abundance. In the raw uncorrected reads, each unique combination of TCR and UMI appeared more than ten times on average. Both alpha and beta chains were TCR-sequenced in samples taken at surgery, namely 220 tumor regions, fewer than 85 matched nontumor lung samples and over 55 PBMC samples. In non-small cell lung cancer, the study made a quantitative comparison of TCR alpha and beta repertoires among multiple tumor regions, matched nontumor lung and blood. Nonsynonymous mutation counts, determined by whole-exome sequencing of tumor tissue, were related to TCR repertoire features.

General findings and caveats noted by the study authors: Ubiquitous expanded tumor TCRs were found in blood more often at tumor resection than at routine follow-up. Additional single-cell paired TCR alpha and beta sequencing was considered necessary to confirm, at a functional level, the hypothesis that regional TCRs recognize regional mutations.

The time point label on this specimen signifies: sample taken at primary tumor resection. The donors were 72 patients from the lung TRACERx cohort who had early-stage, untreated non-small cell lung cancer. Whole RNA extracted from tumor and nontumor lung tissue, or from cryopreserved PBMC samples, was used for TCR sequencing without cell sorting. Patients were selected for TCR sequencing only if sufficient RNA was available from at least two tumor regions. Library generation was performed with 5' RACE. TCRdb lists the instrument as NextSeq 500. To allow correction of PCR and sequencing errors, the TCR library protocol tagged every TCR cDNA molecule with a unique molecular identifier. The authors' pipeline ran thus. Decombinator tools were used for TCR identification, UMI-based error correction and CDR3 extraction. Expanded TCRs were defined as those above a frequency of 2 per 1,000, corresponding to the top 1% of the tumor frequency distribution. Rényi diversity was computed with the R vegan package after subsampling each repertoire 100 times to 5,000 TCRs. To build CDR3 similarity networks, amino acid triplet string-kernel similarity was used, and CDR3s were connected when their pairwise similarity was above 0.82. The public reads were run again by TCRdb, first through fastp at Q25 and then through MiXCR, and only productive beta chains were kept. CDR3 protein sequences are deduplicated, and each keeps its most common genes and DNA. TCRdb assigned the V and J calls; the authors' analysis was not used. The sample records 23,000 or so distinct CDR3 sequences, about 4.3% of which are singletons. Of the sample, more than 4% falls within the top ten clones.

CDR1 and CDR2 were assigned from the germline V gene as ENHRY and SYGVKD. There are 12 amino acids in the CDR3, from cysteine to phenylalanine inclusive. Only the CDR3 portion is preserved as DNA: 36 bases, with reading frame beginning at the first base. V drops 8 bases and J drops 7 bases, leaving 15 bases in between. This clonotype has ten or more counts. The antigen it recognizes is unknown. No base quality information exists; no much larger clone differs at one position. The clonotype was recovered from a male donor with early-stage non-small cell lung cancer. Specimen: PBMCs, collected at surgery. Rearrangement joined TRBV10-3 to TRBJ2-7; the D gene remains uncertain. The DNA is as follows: TGTGCCATCTCCCAGCCCACCTCGGAGCAGTACTTC. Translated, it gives CAISQPTSEQYF.